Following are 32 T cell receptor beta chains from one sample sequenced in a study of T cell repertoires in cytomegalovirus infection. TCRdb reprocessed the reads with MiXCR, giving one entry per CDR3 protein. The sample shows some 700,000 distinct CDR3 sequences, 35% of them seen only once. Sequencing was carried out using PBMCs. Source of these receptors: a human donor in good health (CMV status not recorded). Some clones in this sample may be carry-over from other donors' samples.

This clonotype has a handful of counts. CDR3 sequence: CASSLLRTPDEQFF. In DNA, the CDR3 is TGTGCCAGCAGCCTCCTGCGGACCCCCGATGAGCAGTTCTTC. The rearrangement links TRBV7-8 to TRBJ2-1; D not certain. With 5 bases removed from V and 8 bases from J, the gap between germline ends came to 16 bases. The CDR3 sequence is 14 residues long. Germline loops: CDR1 SGHVS, CDR2 FQNEAQ.

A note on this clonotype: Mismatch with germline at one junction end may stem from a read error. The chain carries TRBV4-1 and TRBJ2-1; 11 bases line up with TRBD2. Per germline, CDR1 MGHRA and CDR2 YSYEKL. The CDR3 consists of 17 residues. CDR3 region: CASSREGLAATYNEQFF. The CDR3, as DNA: TGTGCCAGCAGCCGGGAGGGACTAGCGGCCACCTACAATGAGCAGTTCTTC.

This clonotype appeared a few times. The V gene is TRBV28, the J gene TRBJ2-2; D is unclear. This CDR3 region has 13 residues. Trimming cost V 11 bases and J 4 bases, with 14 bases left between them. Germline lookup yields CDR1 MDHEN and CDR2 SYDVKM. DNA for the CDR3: TGTGCCTGCCAAGACCGACCCACCGGGGAGCTGTTTTTT. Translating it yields CACQDRPTGELFF. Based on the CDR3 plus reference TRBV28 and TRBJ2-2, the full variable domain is DVKVTQSSRYLVKRTGEKVFLECVQDMDHENMFWYRQDPGLGLRLIYFSYDVKMKEKGDIPEGYSVSREKKERFSLILESASTNQTSMYLCACQDRPTGELFFGEGSRLTVL.

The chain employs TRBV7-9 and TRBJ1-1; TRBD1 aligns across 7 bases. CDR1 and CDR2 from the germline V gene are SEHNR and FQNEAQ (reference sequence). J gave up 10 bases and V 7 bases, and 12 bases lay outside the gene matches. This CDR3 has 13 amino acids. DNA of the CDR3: TGTGCCAGCACCCCAGGACAGGAGGGTCGAGCTTTCTTT. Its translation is CASTPGQEGRAFF. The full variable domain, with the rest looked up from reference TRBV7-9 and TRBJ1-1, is DTGVSQNPRHKITKRGQNVTFRCDPISEHNRLYWYRQTLGQGPEFLTYFQNEAQLEKSRLLSDRFSAERPKGSFSTLEIQRTEQGDSAMYLCASTPGQEGRAFFGQGTRLTVV.

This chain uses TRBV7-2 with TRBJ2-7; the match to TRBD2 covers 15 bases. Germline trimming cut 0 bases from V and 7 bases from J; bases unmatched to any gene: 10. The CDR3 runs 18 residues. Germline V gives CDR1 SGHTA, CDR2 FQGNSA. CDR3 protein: CASSLATSGTSGGTEQYF. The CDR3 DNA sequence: TGTGCCAGCAGCTTAGCGACATCCGGGACTAGCGGGGGGACTGAGCAGTACTTC.

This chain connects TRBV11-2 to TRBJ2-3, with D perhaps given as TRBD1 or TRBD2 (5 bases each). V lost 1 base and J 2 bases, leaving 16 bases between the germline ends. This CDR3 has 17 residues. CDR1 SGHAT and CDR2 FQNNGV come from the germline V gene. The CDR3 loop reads CASSLGTGTFFTDTQYF. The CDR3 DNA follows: TGTGCCAGCAGCTTAGGAACCGGGACCTTTTTCACAGATACGCAGTATTTT.

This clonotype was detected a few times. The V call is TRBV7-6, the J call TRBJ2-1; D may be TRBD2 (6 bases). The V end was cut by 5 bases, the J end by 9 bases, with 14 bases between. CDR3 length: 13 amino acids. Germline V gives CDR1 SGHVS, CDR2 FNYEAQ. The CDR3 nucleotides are TGTGCCAGCAGCCCCCCGGGACTCAGTGAGCAGTTCTTC. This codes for CASSPPGLSEQFF. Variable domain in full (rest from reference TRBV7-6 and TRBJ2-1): GAGVSQSPRYKVTKRGQDVALRCDPISGHVSLYWYRQALGQGPEFLTYFNYEAQQDKSGLPNDRFSAERPEGSISTLTIQRTEQRDSAMYRCASSPPGLSEQFFGPGTRLTVL.

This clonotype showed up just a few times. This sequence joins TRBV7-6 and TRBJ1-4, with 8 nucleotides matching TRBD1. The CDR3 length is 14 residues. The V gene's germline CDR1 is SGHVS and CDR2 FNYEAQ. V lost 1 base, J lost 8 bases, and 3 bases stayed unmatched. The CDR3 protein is CASSLGTGTEKLFF. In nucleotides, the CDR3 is TGTGCCAGCAGCTTAGGGACAGGGACGGAAAAACTGTTTTTT.

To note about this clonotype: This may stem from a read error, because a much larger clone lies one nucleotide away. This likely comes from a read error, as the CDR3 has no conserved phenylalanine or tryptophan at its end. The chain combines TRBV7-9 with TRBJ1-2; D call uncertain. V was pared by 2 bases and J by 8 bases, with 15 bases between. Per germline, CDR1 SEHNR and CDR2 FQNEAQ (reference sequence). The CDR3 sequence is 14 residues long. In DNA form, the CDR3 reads TGTGCCAGCAGCTTACGCGTGAGGGCCCGGGGCTACACCTAC. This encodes CASSLRVRARGYTY.

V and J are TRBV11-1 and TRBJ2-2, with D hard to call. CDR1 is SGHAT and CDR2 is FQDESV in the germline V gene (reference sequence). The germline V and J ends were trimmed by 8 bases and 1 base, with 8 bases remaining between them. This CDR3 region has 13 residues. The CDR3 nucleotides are TGTGCCAGCTGCCCCTGGAACACCGGGGAGCTGTTTTTT. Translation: CASCPWNTGELFF. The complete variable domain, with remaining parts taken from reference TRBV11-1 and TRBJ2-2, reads EAEVAQSPRYKITEKSQAVAFWCDPISGHATLYWYRQILGQGPELLVQFQDESVVDDSQLPKDRFSAERLKGVDSTLKIQPAELGDSAMYLCASCPWNTGELFFGEGSRLTVL.

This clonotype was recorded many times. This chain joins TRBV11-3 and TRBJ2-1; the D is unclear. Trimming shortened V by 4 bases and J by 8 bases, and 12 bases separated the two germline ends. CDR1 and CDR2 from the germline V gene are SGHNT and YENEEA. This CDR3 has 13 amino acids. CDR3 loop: CASSSRLWDEQFF. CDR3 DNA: TGTGCCAGCAGCTCTAGGCTATGGGATGAGCAGTTCTTC.

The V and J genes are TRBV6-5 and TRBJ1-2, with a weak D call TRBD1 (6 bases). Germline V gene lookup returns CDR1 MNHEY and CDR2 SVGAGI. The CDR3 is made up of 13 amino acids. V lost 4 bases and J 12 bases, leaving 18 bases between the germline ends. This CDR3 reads CASSFQADSWDTF. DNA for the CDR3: TGTGCCAGCAGTTTCCAGGCGGACAGCTGGGACACCTTC.

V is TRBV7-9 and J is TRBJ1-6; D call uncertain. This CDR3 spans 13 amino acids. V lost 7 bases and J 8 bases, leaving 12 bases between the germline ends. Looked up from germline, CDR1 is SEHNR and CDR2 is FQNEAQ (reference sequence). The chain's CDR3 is CASTHEAYSPLHF. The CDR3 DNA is TGTGCCAGCACCCACGAGGCCTATTCACCCCTCCACTTT.

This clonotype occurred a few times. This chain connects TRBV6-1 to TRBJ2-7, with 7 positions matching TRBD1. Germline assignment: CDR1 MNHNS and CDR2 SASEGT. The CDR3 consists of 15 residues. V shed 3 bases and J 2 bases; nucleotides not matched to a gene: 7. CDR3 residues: CASSETGYATYEQYF. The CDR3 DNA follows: TGTGCCAGCAGTGAGACAGGGTACGCCACCTACGAGCAGTACTTC.

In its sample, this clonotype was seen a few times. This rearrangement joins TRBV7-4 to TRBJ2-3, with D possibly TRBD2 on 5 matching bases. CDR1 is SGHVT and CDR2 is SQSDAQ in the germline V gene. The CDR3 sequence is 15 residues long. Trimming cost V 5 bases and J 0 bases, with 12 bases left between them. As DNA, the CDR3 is TGTGCCAGCAGCGCCAGCGGCACTAGCACAGATACGCAGTATTTT. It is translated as CASSASGTSTDTQYF.

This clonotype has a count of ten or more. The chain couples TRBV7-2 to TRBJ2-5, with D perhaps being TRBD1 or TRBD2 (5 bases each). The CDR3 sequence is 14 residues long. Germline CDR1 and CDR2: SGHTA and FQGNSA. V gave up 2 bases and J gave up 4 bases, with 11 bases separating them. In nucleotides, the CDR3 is TGTGCCAGCAGCTTATACGCAGGGAGAGAGACCCAGTACTTC. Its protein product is CASSLYAGRETQYF. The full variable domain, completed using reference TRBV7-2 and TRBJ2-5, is GAGVSQSPSNKVTEKGKDVELRCDPISGHTALYWYRQSLGQGLEFLIYFQGNSAPDKSGLPSDRFSAERTGGSVSTLTIQRTQQEDSAVYLCASSLYAGRETQYFGPGTRLLVL.

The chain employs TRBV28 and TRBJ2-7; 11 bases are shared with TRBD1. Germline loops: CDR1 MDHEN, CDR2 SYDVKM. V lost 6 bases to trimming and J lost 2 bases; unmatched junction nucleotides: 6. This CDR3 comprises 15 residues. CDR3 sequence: CASRKGGQGAYEQYF. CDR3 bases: TGTGCCAGCAGGAAAGGGGGACAGGGGGCCTACGAGCAGTACTTC. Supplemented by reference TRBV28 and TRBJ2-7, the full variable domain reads DVKVTQSSRYLVKRTGEKVFLECVQDMDHENMFWYRQDPGLGLRLIYFSYDVKMKEKGDIPEGYSVSREKKERFSLILESASTNQTSMYLCASRKGGQGAYEQYFGPGTRLTVT.

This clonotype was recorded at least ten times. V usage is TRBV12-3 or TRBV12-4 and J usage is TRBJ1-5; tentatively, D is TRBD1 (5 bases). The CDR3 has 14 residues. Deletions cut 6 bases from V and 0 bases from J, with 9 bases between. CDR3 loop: CASSGGYSNQPQHF. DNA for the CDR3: TGTGCCAGCAGCGGGGGGTATAGCAATCAGCCCCAGCATTTT.

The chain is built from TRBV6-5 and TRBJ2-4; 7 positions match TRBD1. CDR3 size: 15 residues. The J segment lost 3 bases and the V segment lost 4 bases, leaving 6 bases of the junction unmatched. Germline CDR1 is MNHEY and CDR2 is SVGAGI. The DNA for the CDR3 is TGTGCCAGCAGTTTACAGGGGCCGGGCAAAAACATTCAGTACTTC. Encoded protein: CASSLQGPGKNIQYF.

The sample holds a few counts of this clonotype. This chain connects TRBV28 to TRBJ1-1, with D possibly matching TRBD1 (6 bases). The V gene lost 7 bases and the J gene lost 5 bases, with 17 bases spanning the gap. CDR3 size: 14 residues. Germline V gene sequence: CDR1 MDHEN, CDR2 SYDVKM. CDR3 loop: CASTTIGGKTEAFF. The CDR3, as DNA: TGTGCCAGCACCACGATAGGGGGGAAAACTGAAGCTTTCTTT.

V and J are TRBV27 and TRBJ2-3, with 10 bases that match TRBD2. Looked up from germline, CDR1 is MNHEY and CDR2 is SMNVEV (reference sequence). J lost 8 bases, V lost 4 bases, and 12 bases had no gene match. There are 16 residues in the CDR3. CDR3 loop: CASSSRASGSEGTQYF. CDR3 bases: TGTGCCAGCAGTTCTCGGGCTAGCGGGAGTGAGGGTACGCAGTATTTT.

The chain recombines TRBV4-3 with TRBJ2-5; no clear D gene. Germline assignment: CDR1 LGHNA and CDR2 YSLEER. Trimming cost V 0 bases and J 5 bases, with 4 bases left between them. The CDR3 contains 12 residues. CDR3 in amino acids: CASSQEMETQYF. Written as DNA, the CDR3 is TGCGCCAGCAGCCAAGAAATGGAGACCCAGTACTTC.

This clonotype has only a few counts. The CDR3 reads CSASALAGKSYEQYF. CDR3 DNA: TGCAGTGCTAGTGCCCTAGCGGGAAAGTCCTACGAGCAGTACTTC. The chain combines TRBV20-1 with TRBJ2-7; 9 bases match TRBD2. This CDR3 is built from 15 residues. V lost 3 bases to trimming and J lost 1 base; unmatched junction nucleotides: 7. The germline CDR1 and CDR2 sequences are DFQATT and SNEGSKA (reference sequence).

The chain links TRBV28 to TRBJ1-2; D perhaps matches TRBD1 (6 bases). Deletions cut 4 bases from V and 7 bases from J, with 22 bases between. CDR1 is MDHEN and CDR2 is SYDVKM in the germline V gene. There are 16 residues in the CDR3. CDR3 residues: CASSSGTRTPPRGYTF. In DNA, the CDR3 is TGTGCCAGCAGTTCCGGGACAAGGACTCCTCCCCGTGGCTACACCTTC.

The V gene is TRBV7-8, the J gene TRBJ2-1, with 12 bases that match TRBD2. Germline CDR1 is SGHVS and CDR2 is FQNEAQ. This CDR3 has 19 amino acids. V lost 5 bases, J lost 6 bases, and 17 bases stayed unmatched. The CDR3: CASSPTTSGGAITSNEQFF. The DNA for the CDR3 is TGTGCCAGCAGCCCGACGACTAGCGGGGGTGCGATAACCTCCAATGAGCAGTTCTTC.

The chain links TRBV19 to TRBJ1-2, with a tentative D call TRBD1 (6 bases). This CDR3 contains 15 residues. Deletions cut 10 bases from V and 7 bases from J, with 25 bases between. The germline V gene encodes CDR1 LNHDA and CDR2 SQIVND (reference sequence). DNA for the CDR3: TGTGCCACCTCCCTCGGGGACACCTGGCAGGGTGGCTACACCTTC. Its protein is CATSLGDTWQGGYTF.

CDR3 amino acids: CASSTPRWAENTEAFF. The CDR3 DNA reads as TGTGCCAGTAGTACCCCCCGTTGGGCGGAAAACACTGAAGCTTTCTTT. The rearrangement links TRBV19 to TRBJ1-1; D unclear. Deletions cut 4 bases from V and 2 bases from J, with 17 bases between. This CDR3 has 16 amino acids. Germline CDR1 and CDR2: LNHDA and SQIVND (reference sequence). Looking up the rest from reference TRBV19 and TRBJ1-1 gives the full variable domain: DGGITQSPKYLFRKEGQNVTLSCEQNLNHDAMYWYRQDPGQGLRLIYYSQIVNDFQKGDIAEGYSVSREKKESFPLTVTSAQKNPTAFYLCASSTPRWAENTEAFFGQGTRLTVV.

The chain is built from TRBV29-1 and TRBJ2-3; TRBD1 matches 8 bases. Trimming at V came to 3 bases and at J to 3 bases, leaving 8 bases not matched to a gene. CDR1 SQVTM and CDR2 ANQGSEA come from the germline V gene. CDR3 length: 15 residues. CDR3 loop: CSVDVPGGLTDTQYF. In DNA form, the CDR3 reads TGCAGCGTTGACGTGCCAGGGGGCTTAACAGATACGCAGTATTTT.

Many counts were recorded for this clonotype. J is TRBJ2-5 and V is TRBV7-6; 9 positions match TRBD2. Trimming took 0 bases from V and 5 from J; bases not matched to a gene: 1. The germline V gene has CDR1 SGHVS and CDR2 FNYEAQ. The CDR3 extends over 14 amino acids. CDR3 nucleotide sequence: TGTGCCAGCAGCTTAGCTAGCGGGAGTGAGACCCAGTACTTC. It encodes CASSLASGSETQYF. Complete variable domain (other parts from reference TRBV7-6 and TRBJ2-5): GAGVSQSPRYKVTKRGQDVALRCDPISGHVSLYWYRQALGQGPEFLTYFNYEAQQDKSGLPNDRFSAERPEGSISTLTIQRTEQRDSAMYRCASSLASGSETQYFGPGTRLLVL.

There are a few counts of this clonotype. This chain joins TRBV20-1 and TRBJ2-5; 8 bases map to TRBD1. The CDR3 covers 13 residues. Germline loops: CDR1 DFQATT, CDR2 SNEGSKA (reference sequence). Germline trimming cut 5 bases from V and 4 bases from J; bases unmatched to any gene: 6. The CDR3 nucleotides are TGCAGTGCTCCTGCCAGGGGGCGAGAGACCCAGTACTTC. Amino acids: CSAPARGRETQYF.

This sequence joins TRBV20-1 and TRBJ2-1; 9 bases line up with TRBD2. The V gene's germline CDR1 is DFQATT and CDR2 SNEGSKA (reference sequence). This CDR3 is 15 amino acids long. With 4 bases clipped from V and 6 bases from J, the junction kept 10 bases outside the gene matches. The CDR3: CSAKEGGGAFNEQFF. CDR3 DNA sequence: TGCAGTGCTAAAGAGGGCGGGGGGGCCTTCAATGAGCAGTTCTTC.

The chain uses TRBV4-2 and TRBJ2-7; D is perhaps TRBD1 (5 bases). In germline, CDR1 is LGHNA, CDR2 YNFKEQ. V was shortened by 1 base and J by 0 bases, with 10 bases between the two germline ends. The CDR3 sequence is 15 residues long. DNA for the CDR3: TGTGCCAGCAGCCAAGTAGGGGAAAGCTCCTACGAGCAGTACTTC. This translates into CASSQVGESSYEQYF.